This T cell receptor (beta chain) was captured in a study of shared clonotypes between healthy human individuals. Study context: Three CD4 naive, three CD4 memory, two CD8 naive and one CD8 memory plate were used per donor.

To note about this clone: Its antigen is unknown.

The germline V and J ends were trimmed by 6 bases and 3 bases, with 15 bases remaining between them. The CDR3 sequence is 13 residues long. The germline CDR1 and CDR2 sequences are GTSNPN and SVGIG (reference sequence). Points from the study as a whole: Generation probabilities of non-shared clonotypes were lower (relative to those shared by all four donors).

Using immunoSEQ multiplex PCR, the repertoire was profiled, and TCRdb retains in-frame clones only, with some absent. The data show around 2.1 million clones, about 93% seen once. Terminally differentiated effector memory CD45RA+ cells were left out of the naive CD8 fraction, which was CD45RO-negative and positively selected for CCR7. Sequencing was carried out using naive CD8+ T cells from PBMCs. The clonotype was recovered from a man between 18 and 29 years old in good health. Some clones in this sample may be carry-over from other donors' samples. The chain combines TRBV30 with TRBJ2-7, with D perhaps given as TRBD1 or TRBD2 (5 bases each). The CDR3 loop reads CACTGAFGYEQYF. The CDR3 DNA reads as TGTGCCTGCACCGGGGCGTTCGGCTACGAGCAGTACTTC.